This TCR beta chain stems from a study of blood T cell repertoires in COVID-19. Study-level background: Nucleic acid was either cDNA or gDNA, and it came from T cells, B-cell-depleted T cells, or PBMCs.

The Seattle patients joined while their infection was active and were tracked longitudinally afterward. The protocol was immunoSEQ multiplex PCR, while the TCRdb copy is restricted to in-frame clones and leaves out a portion. The table has hundreds of thousands of clones, approximately 89% seen once; the top ten hold roughly 10%. The V gene lost 0 bases and the J gene lost 0 bases, with 4 bases spanning the gap. This CDR3 spans 15 amino acids. Germline V gene data show CDR1 as SGHRS and CDR2 as YFSETQ. The clonotype originates from a woman under 40 with COVID-19, enrolled during active disease. V and J are TRBV5-1 and TRBJ2-6, with no clear D. The material sequenced was peripheral blood. The CDR3 coding sequence is TGCGCCAGCAGCTTGGCTCCCTCTGGGGCCAACGTCCTGACTTTC. It is translated as CASSLAPSGANVLTF. Full variable domain (outside the CDR3, taken from reference TRBV5-1 and TRBJ2-6): KAGVTQTPRYLIKTRGQQVTLSCSPISGHRSVSWYQQTPGQGLQFLFEYFSETQRNKGNFPGRFSGRQFSNSRSEMNVSTLELGDSALYLCASSLAPSGANVLTFGAGSRLTVL.